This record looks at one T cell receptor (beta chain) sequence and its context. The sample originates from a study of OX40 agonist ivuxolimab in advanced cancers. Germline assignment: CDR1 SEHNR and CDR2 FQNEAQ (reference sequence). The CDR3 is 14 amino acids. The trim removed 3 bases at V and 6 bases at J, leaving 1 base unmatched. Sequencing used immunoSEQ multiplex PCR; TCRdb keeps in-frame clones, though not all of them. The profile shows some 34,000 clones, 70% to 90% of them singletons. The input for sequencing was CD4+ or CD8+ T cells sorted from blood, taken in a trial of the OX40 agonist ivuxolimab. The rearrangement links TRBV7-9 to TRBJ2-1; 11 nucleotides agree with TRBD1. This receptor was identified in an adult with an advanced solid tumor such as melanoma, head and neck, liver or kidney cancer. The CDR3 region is CASSLGTGGNEQFF. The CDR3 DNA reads TGTGCCAGCAGCTTGGGGACAGGGGGCAATGAGCAGTTCTTC.